This T cell receptor beta chain originates from a study of T cells expressing NK-cell markers. The CDR3 loop spans 15 amino acids. Germline values: CDR1 PRHDT, CDR2 FYEKMQ (reference sequence). TCRdb re-called the 5' RACE reads; one entry per CDR3 protein, DNA not given. In all, the sample yields about 170,000 distinct CDR3 sequences. The V and J genes are TRBV13 and TRBJ2-7; TCRdb picks TRBD1, but there is no DNA to check that call. The sequence derives from a man aged 18-75 years in good health. Sequences were obtained from blood T cells: a sorted CD56 or NKG2C T cell subset, CD4+ or CD8+ T cells, or bulk PBMC T cells (not recorded which). The CDR3: CASSLGGGRPYEQYF.